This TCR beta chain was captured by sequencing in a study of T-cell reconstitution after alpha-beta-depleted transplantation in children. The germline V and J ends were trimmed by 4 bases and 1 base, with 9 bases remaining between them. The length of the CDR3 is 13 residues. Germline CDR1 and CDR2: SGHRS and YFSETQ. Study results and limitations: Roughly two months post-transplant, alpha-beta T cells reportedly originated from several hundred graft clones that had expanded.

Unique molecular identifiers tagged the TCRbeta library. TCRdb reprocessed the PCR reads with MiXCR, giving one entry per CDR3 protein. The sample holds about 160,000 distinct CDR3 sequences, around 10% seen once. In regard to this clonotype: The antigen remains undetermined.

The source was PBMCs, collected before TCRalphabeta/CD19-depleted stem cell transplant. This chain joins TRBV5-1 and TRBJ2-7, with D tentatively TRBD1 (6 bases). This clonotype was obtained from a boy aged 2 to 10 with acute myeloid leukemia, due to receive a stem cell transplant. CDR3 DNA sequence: TGCGCCAGCAGCGTCACAGGGTCCTACGAGCAGTACTTC. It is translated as CASSVTGSYEQYF.